This is a list of T cell receptor beta chains from one sample in a study of chemoradiotherapy in HPV16-positive cancers. Produced via immunoSEQ multiplex PCR; TCRdb's table is partial and in-frame only. The table includes tens of thousands of clones, 90% detected once. The input for sequencing was blood, taken from a patient who underwent chemoradiotherapy. The receptors come from a human donor with HPV-associated anogenital cancer. Each CDR3 is given with its conserved first and last residue. Each record gives: J gene, V gene, clone size, D gene, CDR3 DNA, CDR3 protein. A D gene is named only where the DNA matches it firmly. For some rows the clone size is stated as once, few or many, or as a class when expanded; others skip it.

TRBJ1-4	TRBV19	-	-	TGTGCCAGTAGTCAACGACATCGCCTTACTCCCAATGAAAAACTGTTTTTT	CASSQRHRLTPNEKLFF
TRBJ1-2	TRBV7-9	-	TRBD1	TGTGCCAGCAGCTCGGGACAGAACTATGGCTACACCTTC	CASSSGQNYGYTF
TRBJ1-1	TRBV10-2	-	-	TGCGCCAGCAGTGAGTTCGTGGGGGGCAACACTGAAGCTTTCTTT	CASSEFVGGNTEAFF
TRBJ1-6	TRBV15	-	-	TGTGCCACCAGCAGAGATAAGGGGGTTAATTCACCCCTCCACTTT	CATSRDKGVNSPLHF
TRBJ2-3	TRBV5-1	-	-	TGCGCCAGCAGCCCCGATGGGGTAGCGAGCACAGATACGCAGTATTTT	CASSPDGVASTDTQYF
TRBJ1-5	TRBV19	-	-	TGTGCCAGTAGTAATAGTCAGCCCCAGCATTTT	CASSNSQPQHF
TRBJ2-1	TRBV9	once	-	TGTGCCAGCAGCGGGTGGAGGGCCTCCTACAATGAGCAGTTCTTC	CASSGWRASYNEQFF
TRBJ2-3	TRBV5-8	-	TRBD1	TGTGCCAGCAGCCGCGGCAGGGGGCTGGGGGGCACAGATACGCAGTATTTT	CASSRGRGLGGTDTQYF
TRBJ2-3	TRBV5-1	-	-	TGCGCCAGCAGCTTGGCCGCAGTAACAGATACGCAGTATTTT	CASSLAAVTDTQYF
TRBJ1-2	TRBV7-9	-	-	TGTGCCAGCAGTCAGGACAGCAACTATGGCTACACCTTC	CASSQDSNYGYTF
TRBJ2-7	TRBV14	-	TRBD1	TGTGCCAGCAGCCAAGGGACAGGGACGCCCTACGAGCAGTACTTC	CASSQGTGTPYEQYF
TRBJ2-7	TRBV10-2	once	TRBD2	TGCGCCAGCACCTCCGGGACTAGTGGCGAGCAGTACTTC	CASTSGTSGEQYF
TRBJ1-2	TRBV18	few	TRBD1	TGTGCCAGCTCACAACAGGGGTCTCAGGGTGGCTACACCTTC	CASSQQGSQGGYTF
TRBJ2-7	TRBV6-1	-	-	TGTGCCAGCAGTGAAGGATACGAGCAGTACTTC	CASSEGYEQYF
TRBJ1-4	TRBV6-1	-	-	TGTGCCAGCGCAGAAGGGCCAACTAATGAAAAACTGTTTTTT	CASAEGPTNEKLFF
TRBJ1-2	TRBV5-6	-	TRBD1	TGTGCCAGCAGCCCGGACACAGGGGGCGCCGTCTATGGCTACACCTTC	CASSPDTGGAVYGYTF
TRBJ1-2	TRBV19	-	TRBD1	TGTGCCAGTAGTATAACAAGGACAGGGAAAGGCTATGGCTACACCTTC	CASSITRTGKGYGYTF
TRBJ2-7	TRBV6-5	-	TRBD1	TGTGCCAGCAGTTCCGGGACAGGGGCCTCCGAGCAGTACTTC	CASSSGTGASEQYF
TRBJ1-4	TRBV9	-	-	TGTGCCAGCAGCGTATCCCCTATCCCCCATGAAAAACTGTTTTTT	CASSVSPIPHEKLFF
TRBJ1-1	TRBV19	-	TRBD1	TGTGCCAGTAGTATAGGACAGGGTCGCGGGGCTGAAGCTTTCTTT	CASSIGQGRGAEAFF
TRBJ2-7	TRBV12-5	few	-	TGTGCTAGTGGTTTGGTACTCTCCGGGAGTAAAAGCGAGCAGTACTTC	CASGLVLSGSKSEQYF
TRBJ2-7	TRBV21-1	-	-	TGTGCCAACCCGCACCGGGACAGGGTAGGAATCTACGAGCAGTACTTC	CANPHRDRVGIYEQYF
TRBJ2-7	TRBV30	-	TRBD1	TGTGCCTGGGCGGGACAGGGTCTCGAGCAGTACTTC	CAWAGQGLEQYF
TRBJ2-3	TRBV9	-	-	TGTGCCAGCAGCCCGAGGGACCCCAAGGCGACAGATACGCAGTATTTT	CASSPRDPKATDTQYF
TRBJ1-6	TRBV11-1	-	-	TGTGCCAGCAGCTTAGGCCCAGGGGTGGATTCACCCCTCCACTTT	CASSLGPGVDSPLHF
TRBJ1-5	TRBV9	few	-	TGTGCCAGCAGCGTAGGTAGCAATCAGCCCCAGCATTTT	CASSVGSNQPQHF
TRBJ2-1	TRBV5-1	-	-	TGCGCCAGCAGCTTGGAGTTGCCAGTGCCTGAGCAGTTCTTC	CASSLELPVPEQFF
TRBJ2-7	TRBV7-2	-	-	TGTGCCAGCAGCTTAACAGATTACGAGCAGTACTTC	CASSLTDYEQYF
TRBJ2-2	TRBV7-8	-	-	TGTGCCAGCAGCCCCCGTCCGACCCGCGACACCGGGGAGCTGTTTTTT	CASSPRPTRDTGELFF
TRBJ2-1	TRBV4-3	-	-	TGCGCCAGCAGCCAAGATGAAGGCCAGCGATTCAACAATGAGCAGTTCTTC	CASSQDEGQRFNNEQFF
TRBJ1-4	TRBV2	-	-	TGTGCCAGCAGACCACTTCTTAATAATGAAAAACTGTTTTTT	CASRPLLNNEKLFF
TRBJ2-7	TRBV12-5	-	-	TGTGCTAGTGGTTTAGGCGGGTACGAGCAGTACTTC	CASGLGGYEQYF
TRBJ1-4	TRBV7-9	once	TRBD1	TGTGCCAGCAGCCCGGGACAGGGGGAACACGGTGAAAAACTGTTTTTT	CASSPGQGEHGEKLFF
TRBJ2-1	TRBV6-1	-	-	TGTGCCAGCAGTGAATTGGGGGAGGAGCAGTTCTTC	CASSELGEEQFF
TRBJ2-5	TRBV11-2	-	-	TGTGCCAGCAGCTTATCAGGGCAGGAGACCCAGTACTTC	CASSLSGQETQYF
TRBJ1-4	TRBV4-2	-	-	TGTGCCAGCAGCCAAGTTCAGGGGTGGGATGAAAAACTGTTTTTT	CASSQVQGWDEKLFF